These 14 T cell receptor beta chains came from one sample sequenced in a study of technical replicates of blood from a handful of donors. Data came from immunoSEQ multiplex PCR; TCRdb stores just in-frame clones and leaves some out. Here the sample spans about 79,000 clones, more than 90% being singletons. Sequencing input: T cells isolated from PBMCs. All receptors come from a human donor in good health. Some clones in this sample may be carry-over from other donors' samples.

The chain uses TRBV11-2 and TRBJ1-4; no reliable D call. Germline V gives CDR1 SGHAT, CDR2 FQNNGV. The CDR3 contains 14 residues. Deletions cut 6 bases from V and 4 bases from J, with 12 bases between. The CDR3 DNA reads as TGTGCCAGCAGTCCAGGAAGCCTTAATGAAAAACTGTTTTTT. Protein product: CASSPGSLNEKLFF.

The genes are TRBV6-1 and TRBJ2-2; maybe TRBD1 (5 bases). Trimming removed 7 bases from V and 7 bases from J, with 19 bases in between. This CDR3 region has 15 residues. The V gene's germline CDR1 is MNHNS and CDR2 SASEGT. CDR3 sequence (DNA): TGTGCCAGCACCCCAGGGAAAAGTTTCGGCGGGGAGCTGTTTTTT. Its protein product is CASTPGKSFGGELFF.

The V call is TRBV11-3, the J call TRBJ2-1, with 7 bases aligning to TRBD2. CDR1 is SGHNT and CDR2 is YENEEA in the germline V gene. V dropped 4 bases and J dropped 5; count of bases not matched to a gene: 8. The CDR3 runs to 15 residues. The CDR3 loop reads CASSSPGLPHNEQFF. The CDR3 nucleotides are TGTGCCAGCAGCTCCCCGGGACTACCTCACAATGAGCAGTTCTTC.

This chain connects TRBV2 to TRBJ2-7; 11 bases are a match to TRBD2. CDR3 length equals 15 residues. The V segment lost 6 bases and the J segment 0 bases; nucleotides outside the gene matches: 4. Germline CDR1 is SNHLY and CDR2 is FYNNEI. CDR3 in amino acids: CASRVAGGISYEQYF. The CDR3 nucleotides read TGTGCCAGCAGAGTAGCGGGAGGGATCTCCTACGAGCAGTACTTC.

The chain links TRBV2 to TRBJ2-1; possibly TRBD1 for D (5 bases). V was shortened by 4 bases and J by 1 base, with 14 bases between the two germline ends. The CDR3 has 16 amino acids. Looked up from germline, CDR1 is SNHLY and CDR2 is FYNNEI. The CDR3: CASSVWGSSSYNEQFF. For the CDR3, the DNA is TGTGCCAGCAGTGTATGGGGCAGTTCTTCCTACAATGAGCAGTTCTTC.

This clone was seen a single time. The chain links TRBV30 to TRBJ1-3; D ambiguous. The germline V and J ends were trimmed by 4 bases and 0 bases, with 16 bases remaining between them. CDR3 length equals 16 residues. Germline CDR1 reads GTSNPN; CDR2 reads SVGIG (reference sequence). CDR3 nucleotides: TGTGCCTGGACCATGACCGCAGGTCACTCTGGAAACACCATATATTTT. Residues: CAWTMTAGHSGNTIYF.

The count of this clone is one. Other nucleotide sequences from this sample produce the same CDR3. The chain combines TRBV30 with TRBJ1-2; no definite D call. This CDR3 has 13 residues. Germline CDR1 reads GTSNPN; CDR2 reads SVGIG (reference sequence). The germline V and J ends were trimmed by 0 bases and 2 bases, with 7 bases remaining between them. This CDR3 reads CAWSVNSNYGYTF. The CDR3 coding sequence is TGTGCCTGGAGTGTAAACAGCAACTATGGCTACACCTTC.

On this clone itself: The junction and the germline gene differ at one end; a read error may be behind it. The chain carries TRBV4-1 and TRBJ1-1; D may be TRBD1 (6 bases). Germline lookup yields CDR1 MGHRA and CDR2 YSYEKL. The CDR3 has 14 residues. CDR3 residues: CASSQETGNPEAFF. CDR3 in DNA: TGCGCCAGCAGCCAAGAAACAGGGAACCCTGAAGCTTTCTTT.

This chain connects TRBV19 to TRBJ1-3; D call uncertain. The CDR3 totals 14 residues. Germline V lookup: CDR1 LNHDA, CDR2 SQIVND (reference sequence). V was pared by 6 bases and J by 4 bases, with 13 bases between. CDR3 nucleotide sequence: TGTGCCAGTAGCCCGGGGAGGGCGGGAAACACCATATATTTT. It specifies CASSPGRAGNTIYF.

The V call is TRBV29-1, the J call TRBJ2-3; TRBD1 matches 9 bases. CDR3 length: 15 amino acids. After removal of 6 bases from V and 0 bases from J, the junction contained 7 bases not matched to a gene. CDR1 SQVTM and CDR2 ANQGSEA come from the germline V gene. The CDR3 loop is CSVARGTGSTDTQYF. The CDR3 nucleotides read TGCAGCGTCGCCCGGGGGACAGGGAGCACAGATACGCAGTATTTT.

The genes are TRBV9 and TRBJ1-3; unclear D gene. The CDR3 is 15 amino acids. The germline CDR1 and CDR2 sequences are SGDLS and YYNGEE. With 5 bases removed from V and 0 bases from J, the gap between germline ends came to 12 bases. CDR3 sequence (DNA): TGTGCCAGCAGTTTAACCGCCAGCTCTGGAAACACCATATATTTT. It translates to CASSLTASSGNTIYF.

This chain connects TRBV5-1 to TRBJ2-7; 12 nucleotides agree with TRBD2. CDR3 length: 15 amino acids. Germline CDR1 is SGHRS and CDR2 is YFSETQ. V trimming: 5 bases; J trimming: 7 bases; junction bases outside the gene matches: 10. The DNA for the CDR3 is TGCGCCAGCAGGATCTCTAGCGGGAGGGCCGGAGAGCAGTACTTC. Residues: CASRISSGRAGEQYF.

The V and J genes are TRBV30 and TRBJ1-3; D not resolved. This CDR3 region has 15 residues. Germline V gene sequence: CDR1 GTSNPN, CDR2 SVGIG (reference sequence). Trimming stripped 0 bases from V and 1 base from J, with 10 bases between. The CDR3 DNA reads as TGTGCCTGGAGTGTACCCTCAGGTTCTGGAAACACCATATATTTT. Protein product: CAWSVPSGSGNTIYF.

The rearrangement joins TRBV10-3 to TRBJ2-6; tentatively, D is TRBD2 (5 bases). Germline CDR1 reads ENHRY; CDR2 reads SYGVKD. CDR3 length equals 15 residues. The V and J ends lost 6 bases and 0 bases respectively, with 9 bases between them. In DNA, the CDR3 is TGTGCCATCAGCAGAGACTACTCTGGGGCCAACGTCCTGACTTTC. This encodes CAISRDYSGANVLTF.